One and the same sample provided the 8 T cell receptor beta chains below, sequenced in a study of T cell responses to AZD1222 COVID-19 vaccine. Repertoires were generated with immunoSEQ multiplex PCR, while TCRdb's copy carries only in-frame clones and drops some. Of some 110,000 clones in the sample, 88% are singletons; the top ten hold less than 4%. Specimen: peripheral blood, collected 28 days after the second AZD1222 dose. All receptors come from an adult who received the AZD1222 COVID-19 vaccine.

This clone has more than one count but fewer than ten. The chain links TRBV27 to TRBJ1-1; D might be TRBD1 (6 bases). Between the trimmed V and J ends, which lost 2 bases and 11 bases, there was a span of 21 bases. Per germline, CDR1 MNHEY and CDR2 SMNVEV (reference sequence). CDR3 length: 15 residues. The CDR3 protein is CASSLIPGNREWAFF. Written as DNA, the CDR3 is TGTGCCAGCAGTTTAATTCCCGGGAACAGGGAGTGGGCTTTCTTT.

The chain recombines TRBV3-1 (or the pseudogene TRBV3-2) with TRBJ1-1; tentatively, D is TRBD1 (5 bases). This CDR3 region has 13 residues. Germline V lookup: CDR1 LGHDT, CDR2 YNNKEL (reference sequence). V dropped 4 bases and J dropped 1 base, with 7 bases sitting between them. CDR3 bases: TGTGCCAGCAGCCTAACAGGGAACACTGAAGCTTTCTTT. The encoded protein is CASSLTGNTEAFF.

CDR3 region: CASSLGRGQKGVSNQPQHF. CDR3 sequence (DNA): TGTGCCAGCAGTTTAGGCCGGGGCCAAAAGGGGGTTAGCAATCAGCCCCAGCATTTT. V is TRBV28 and J is TRBJ1-5; a weak D match, TRBD1 (6 bases). Trimming cost V 2 bases and J 0 bases, with 20 bases left between them. The V gene's germline CDR1 is MDHEN and CDR2 SYDVKM. The CDR3 runs 19 residues.

This clone was recorded at least ten times. The chain couples TRBV28 to TRBJ1-2, with 12 nucleotides matching TRBD1. Trimming removed 6 bases from V and 8 bases from J; junction bases left unmatched: 10. There are 15 residues in the CDR3. Germline lookup yields CDR1 MDHEN and CDR2 SYDVKM. This CDR3 is CASSSPGQGAQGYTF. For the CDR3, the DNA is TGTGCCAGCAGCTCCCCGGGACAGGGGGCGCAGGGCTACACCTTC.

V gene TRBV11-2 combines with J gene TRBJ2-7; 12 bases are shared with TRBD2. V lost 5 bases to trimming and J lost 4 bases; unmatched junction nucleotides: 9. The CDR3 covers 16 residues. Germline values: CDR1 SGHAT, CDR2 FQNNGV. CDR3 loop: CASSPRPGLAGYEQYF. CDR3 coding DNA: TGTGCCAGCAGCCCCCGACCGGGACTAGCGGGTTACGAGCAGTACTTC.

The V and J genes are TRBV11-2 and TRBJ2-1, with D possibly TRBD1 on 6 matching bases. V was shortened by 1 base and J by 8 bases, with 18 bases between the two germline ends. The CDR3 has 16 residues. CDR1 is SGHAT, CDR2 FQNNGV, per germline. The CDR3 DNA reads as TGTGCCAGCAGCTTAGGGGGTTCGTCGCACAGGGATGAGCAGTTCTTC. It is translated as CASSLGGSSHRDEQFF.

The chain recombines TRBV2 with TRBJ1-2, with TRBD1 matching over 9 bases. The CDR3 loop spans 14 amino acids. The junction had 6 bases not matched to a gene; V was cut back by 7 bases and J by 3 bases. In germline, CDR1 is SNHLY, CDR2 FYNNEI. CDR3 DNA sequence: TGTGCCAGCATTCATGGACAGGGGTACTATGGCTACACCTTC. This encodes CASIHGQGYYGYTF. Drawing the rest from reference TRBV2 and TRBJ1-2, the complete variable domain is EPEVTQTPSHQVTQMGQEVILRCVPISNHLYFYWYRQILGQKVEFLVSFYNNEISEKSEIFDDQFSVERPDGSNFTLKIRSTKLEDSAMYFCASIHGQGYYGYTFGSGTRLTVV.

The CDR3 DNA reads as TGTGCCAGCATTATGACTAGCGGGAGAGTGGAGACCCAGTACTTC. Its protein is CASIMTSGRVETQYF. The V and J genes are TRBV2 and TRBJ2-5, with TRBD2 matching over 12 bases. This CDR3 is 15 amino acids long. V was pared by 7 bases and J by 5 bases, with 8 bases of the junction left unmatched. Germline CDR1 reads SNHLY; CDR2 reads FYNNEI.